This record looks at one T cell receptor (beta chain) sequence and its context. Its specificity is not known. Measured with immunoSEQ multiplex PCR; TCRdb has only the in-frame clones, and not every one. The sample includes 25,000 to 35,000 clones, less than 90% of them seen just once. The CDR3 consists of 14 residues. V lost 3 bases and J lost 7; bases outside the gene matches: 9. Germline V lookup: CDR1 SEHNR, CDR2 FQNEAQ (reference sequence). The sample is drawn from a study of PD-1 blockade in classical Hodgkin lymphoma. Each patient experienced a relapse that followed autologous stem cell transplantation, and brentuximab vedotin exposure varied. Study-wide findings and caveats: The study reported lower baseline TCR diversity in newly diagnosed patients than in healthy donors.

This sequence was found in a human donor with classical Hodgkin lymphoma. The rearrangement joins TRBV7-9 to TRBJ2-7; 7 positions match TRBD1. Material: peripheral blood mononuclear cells (PBMCs), obtained before the second cycle of nivolumab. The CDR3 region has the DNA TGTGCCAGCAGCTTCATTCGGACAGGCGGGGAGCAGTACTTC. Encoded protein: CASSFIRTGGEQYF.